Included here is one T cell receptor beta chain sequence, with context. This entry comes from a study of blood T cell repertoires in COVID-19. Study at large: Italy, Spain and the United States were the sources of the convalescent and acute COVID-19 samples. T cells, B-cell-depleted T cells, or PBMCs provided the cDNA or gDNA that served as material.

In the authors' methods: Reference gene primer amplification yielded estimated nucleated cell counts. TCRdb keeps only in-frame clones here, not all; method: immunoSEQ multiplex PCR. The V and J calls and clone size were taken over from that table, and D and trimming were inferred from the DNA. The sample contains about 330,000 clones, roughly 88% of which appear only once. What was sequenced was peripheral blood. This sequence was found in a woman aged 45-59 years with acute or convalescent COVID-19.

The CDR3 sequence is CASSAADILAKNIQYF. The CDR3 DNA follows: TGTGCCAGCAGCGCCGCCGACATACTAGCCAAAAACATTCAGTACTTC. The gene calls are TRBV11-3 and TRBJ2-4; D remains unclear. Trimming stripped 5 bases from V and 0 bases from J, with 14 bases between. The CDR3 runs 16 residues. Per the germline V gene, CDR1 is SGHNT and CDR2 is YENEEA. Filled out from reference TRBV11-3 and TRBJ2-4, the complete variable domain reads EAGVVQSPRYKIIEKKQPVAFWCNPISGHNTLYWYLQNLGQGPELLIRYENEEAVDDSQLPKDRFSAERLKGVDSTLKIQPAELGDSAVYLCASSAADILAKNIQYFGAGTRLSVL.